Here is one T cell receptor (beta chain) with its context. This sample stems from a study of T cell changes during pregnancy in multiple sclerosis. Sequencing used immunoSEQ multiplex PCR; TCRdb keeps in-frame clones, though not all of them. Of approximately 70,000 clones in the sample, around 92% were seen once. The starting material was peripheral blood, obtained in the second trimester of pregnancy. The TCR originated in a female donor in good health, enrolled as a control in a pregnancy study.

CDR3 loop: CASSAPRQTETQYF. The CDR3 region has the DNA TGTGCCAGCAGTGCCCCGAGGCAGACCGAGACCCAGTACTTC. The chain employs TRBV2 and TRBJ2-5; D not certain. In germline, CDR1 is SNHLY, CDR2 FYNNEI. The CDR3 has 14 amino acids. Trimming took off 4 bases at V and 5 bases at J, with 14 bases between the two ends.